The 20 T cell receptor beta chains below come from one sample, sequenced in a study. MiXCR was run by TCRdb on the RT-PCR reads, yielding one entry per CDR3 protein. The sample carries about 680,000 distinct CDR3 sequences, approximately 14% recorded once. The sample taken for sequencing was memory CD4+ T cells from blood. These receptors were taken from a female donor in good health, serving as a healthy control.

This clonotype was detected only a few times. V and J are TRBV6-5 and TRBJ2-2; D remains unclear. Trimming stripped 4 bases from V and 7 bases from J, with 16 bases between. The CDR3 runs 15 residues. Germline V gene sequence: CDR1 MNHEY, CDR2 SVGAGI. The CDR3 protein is CASSSEMSKHGELFF. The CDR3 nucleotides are TGTGCCAGCAGTTCCGAGATGAGCAAACACGGGGAGCTGTTTTTT.

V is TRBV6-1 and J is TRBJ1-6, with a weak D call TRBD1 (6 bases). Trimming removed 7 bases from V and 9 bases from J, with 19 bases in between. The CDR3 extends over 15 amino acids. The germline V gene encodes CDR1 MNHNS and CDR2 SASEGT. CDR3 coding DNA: TGTGCCAGCACCCTGGGGGCAGGGAAGGCTTCACCCCTCCACTTT. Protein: CASTLGAGKASPLHF.

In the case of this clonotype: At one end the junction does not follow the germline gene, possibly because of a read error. The CDR3 is CSASSRTPNTPF. The CDR3 DNA reads TGCAGTGCTAGCTCACGGACCCCTAATACTCCCTTC. The chain is built from TRBV20-1 and TRBJ1-2, with no clear D. From germline, CDR1 is DFQATT and CDR2 SNEGSKA (reference sequence). The CDR3 has 12 amino acids.

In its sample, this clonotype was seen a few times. The DNA of the CDR3 is TGTGCCAGCAGTGTCTCGGGGGCGGGCAATCAGCCCCAGCATTTT. Translation: CASSVSGAGNQPQHF. The chain is built from TRBV28 and TRBJ1-5; D might be TRBD1 (6 bases). There are 15 residues in the CDR3. Trimming pared 5 bases from V and 2 bases from J, leaving 13 bases between. The germline V gene has CDR1 MDHEN and CDR2 SYDVKM.

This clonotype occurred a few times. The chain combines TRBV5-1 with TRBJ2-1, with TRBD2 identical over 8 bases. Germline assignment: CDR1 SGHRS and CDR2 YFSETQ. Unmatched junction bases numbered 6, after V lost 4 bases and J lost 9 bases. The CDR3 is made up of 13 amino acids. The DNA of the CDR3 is TGCGCCAGCAGCATAGGGACTAGTACTGAGCAGTTCTTC. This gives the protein CASSIGTSTEQFF.

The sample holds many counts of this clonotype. The CDR3 region has the DNA TGTGCCAGCAGCCCTGGACGGGTGAACACTGAAGCTTTCTTT. This codes for CASSPGRVNTEAFF. The chain recombines TRBV6-5 with TRBJ1-1; D gene unclear. Germline V gene data show CDR1 as MNHEY and CDR2 as SVGAGI. CDR3 length: 14 amino acids. Trimming shortened V by 6 bases and J by 0 bases, and 11 bases separated the two germline ends.

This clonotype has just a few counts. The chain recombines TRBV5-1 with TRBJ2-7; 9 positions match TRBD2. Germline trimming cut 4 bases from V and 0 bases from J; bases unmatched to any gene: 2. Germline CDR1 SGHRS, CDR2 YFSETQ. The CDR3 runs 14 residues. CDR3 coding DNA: TGCGCCAGCAGCGGTAGCGGGAGCTCCTACGAGCAGTACTTC. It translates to CASSGSGSSYEQYF.

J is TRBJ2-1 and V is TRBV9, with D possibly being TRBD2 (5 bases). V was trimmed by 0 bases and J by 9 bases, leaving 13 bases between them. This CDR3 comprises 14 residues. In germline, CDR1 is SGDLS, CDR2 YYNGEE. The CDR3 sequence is CASSVDPNGIEQFF. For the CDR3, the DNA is TGTGCCAGCAGCGTAGATCCCAACGGGATTGAGCAGTTCTTC.

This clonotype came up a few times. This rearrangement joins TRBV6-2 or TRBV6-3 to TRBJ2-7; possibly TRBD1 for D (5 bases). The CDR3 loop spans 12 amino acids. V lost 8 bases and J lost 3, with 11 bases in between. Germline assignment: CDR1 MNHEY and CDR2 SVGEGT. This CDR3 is CASSGQIYEQYF. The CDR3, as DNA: TGTGCCAGCTCCGGACAAATCTACGAGCAGTACTTC.

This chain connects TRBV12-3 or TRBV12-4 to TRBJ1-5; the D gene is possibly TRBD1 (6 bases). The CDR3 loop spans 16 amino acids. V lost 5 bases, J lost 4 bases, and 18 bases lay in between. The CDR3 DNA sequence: TGTGCCAGCAGTCGCGGGGGCGGGACAAGAAATCAGCCCCAGCATTTT. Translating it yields CASSRGGGTRNQPQHF.

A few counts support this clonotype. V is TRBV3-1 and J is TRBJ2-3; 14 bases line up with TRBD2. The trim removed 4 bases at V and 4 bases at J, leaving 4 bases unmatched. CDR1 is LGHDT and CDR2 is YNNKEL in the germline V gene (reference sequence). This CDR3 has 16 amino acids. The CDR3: CASSRRLAGGSDTQYF. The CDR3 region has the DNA TGTGCCAGCAGCCGCCGACTAGCGGGAGGGTCAGATACGCAGTATTTT.

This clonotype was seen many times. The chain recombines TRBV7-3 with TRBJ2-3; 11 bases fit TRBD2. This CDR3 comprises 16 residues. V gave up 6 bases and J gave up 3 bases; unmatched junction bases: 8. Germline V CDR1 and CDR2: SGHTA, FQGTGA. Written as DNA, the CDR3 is TGTGCCAGCAGTCAGTTAGCGGGAGGGGGGACAGATACGCAGTATTTT. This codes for CASSQLAGGGTDTQYF. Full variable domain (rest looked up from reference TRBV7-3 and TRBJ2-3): GAGVSQTPSNKVTEKGKYVELRCDPISGHTALYWYRQSLGQGPEFLIYFQGTGAADDSGLPNDRFFAVRPEGSVSTLKIQRTERGDSAVYLCASSQLAGGGTDTQYFGPGTRLTVL.

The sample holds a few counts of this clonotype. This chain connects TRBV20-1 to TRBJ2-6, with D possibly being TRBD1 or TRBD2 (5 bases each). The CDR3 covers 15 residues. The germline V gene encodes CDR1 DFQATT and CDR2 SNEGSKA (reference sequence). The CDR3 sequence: CSVRDGGSGANVLTF. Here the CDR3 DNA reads TGCAGCGTCCGGGACGGAGGATCTGGGGCCAACGTCCTGACTTTC.

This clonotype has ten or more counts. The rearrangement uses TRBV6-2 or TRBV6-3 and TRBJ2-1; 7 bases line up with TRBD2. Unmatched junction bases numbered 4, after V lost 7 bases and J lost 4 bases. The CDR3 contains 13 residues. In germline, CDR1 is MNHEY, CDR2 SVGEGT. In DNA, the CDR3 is TGTGCCAGCACCCCACTAGCGTACAATGAGCAGTTCTTC. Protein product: CASTPLAYNEQFF.

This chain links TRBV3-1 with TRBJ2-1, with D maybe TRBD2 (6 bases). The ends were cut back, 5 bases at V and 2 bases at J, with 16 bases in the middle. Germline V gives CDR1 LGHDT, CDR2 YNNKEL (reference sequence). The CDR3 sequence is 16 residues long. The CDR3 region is CASSVLSGHTYNEQFF. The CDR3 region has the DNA TGTGCCAGCAGCGTACTTAGCGGACACACCTACAATGAGCAGTTCTTC.

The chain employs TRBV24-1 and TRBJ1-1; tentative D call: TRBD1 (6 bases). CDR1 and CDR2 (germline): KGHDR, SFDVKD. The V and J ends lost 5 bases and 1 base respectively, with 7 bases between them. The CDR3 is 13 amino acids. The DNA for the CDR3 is TGTGCCACCAGTGGGACAGCGAACACTGAAGCTTTCTTT. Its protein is CATSGTANTEAFF.

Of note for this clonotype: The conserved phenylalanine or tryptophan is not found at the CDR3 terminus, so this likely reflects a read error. The CDR3 region has the DNA TGTGCCAGCAGCTACGGGACAGCGTCTGGGGCCAACGTCCTGACTTTA. Protein: CASSYGTASGANVLTL. This chain links TRBV5-4 with TRBJ2-6; 7 nucleotides match TRBD1. After removal of 3 bases from V and 1 base from J, the junction contained 4 bases not matched to a gene. The V gene's germline CDR1 is SGHNT and CDR2 YYREEE (reference sequence). The CDR3 has 16 amino acids.

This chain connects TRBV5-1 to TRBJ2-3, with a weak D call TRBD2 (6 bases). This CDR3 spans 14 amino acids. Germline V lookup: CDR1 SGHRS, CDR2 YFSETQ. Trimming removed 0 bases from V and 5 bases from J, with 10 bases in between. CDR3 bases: TGCGCCAGCAGCTTGGGGGGGGAGATAGATACGCAGTATTTT. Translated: CASSLGGEIDTQYF. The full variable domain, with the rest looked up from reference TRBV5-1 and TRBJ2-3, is KAGVTQTPRYLIKTRGQQVTLSCSPISGHRSVSWYQQTPGQGLQFLFEYFSETQRNKGNFPGRFSGRQFSNSRSEMNVSTLELGDSALYLCASSLGGEIDTQYFGPGTRLTVL.

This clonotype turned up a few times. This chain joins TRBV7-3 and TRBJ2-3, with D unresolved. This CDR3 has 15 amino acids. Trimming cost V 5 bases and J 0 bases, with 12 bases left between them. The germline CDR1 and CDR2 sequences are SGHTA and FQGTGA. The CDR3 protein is CASSETPQSTDTQYF. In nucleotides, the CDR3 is TGTGCCAGCAGCGAAACCCCGCAGAGCACAGATACGCAGTATTTT.

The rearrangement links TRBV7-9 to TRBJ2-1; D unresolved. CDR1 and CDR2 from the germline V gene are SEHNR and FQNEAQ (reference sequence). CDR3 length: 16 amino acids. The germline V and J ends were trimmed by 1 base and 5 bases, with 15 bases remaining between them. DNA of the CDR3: TGTGCCAGCAGCTTAGGGCTCAGTAGAGTAAACAATGAGCAGTTCTTC. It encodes CASSLGLSRVNNEQFF.